This T cell receptor beta chain was profiled in a study of T cell responses to AZD1222 COVID-19 vaccine. General study points: Researchers took repertoire samples only after the peak T cell response had come. Clonal diversity may have been underestimated in mostly white British donors. Per reports, nearly half of all spike-specific TCRs target regions that are unmutated in variants.

The assay was immunoSEQ multiplex PCR, and TCRdb's table has in-frame clones only and misses some. The sample has 150,000 or so clones, under 95% seen once. With respect to this clone: Its target is unknown.

The source is an adult in good health. The specimen was peripheral blood, collected on day 0 of AZD1222 vaccination.

For the CDR3, the DNA is TGTGCCAGCAGCCAAGCGGTCGCTAGCGGGACAGATACGCAGTATTTT. The encoded protein is CASSQAVASGTDTQYF. The chain has TRBV4-2 and TRBJ2-3; 8 bases map to TRBD2. V gave up 1 base and J gave up 3 bases; unmatched junction bases: 6. CDR3 size: 16 residues. CDR1 is LGHNA and CDR2 is YNFKEQ in the germline V gene.